The clone carrying this T cell receptor (beta chain) appeared a single time. Its antigen is not known. Both 60 Vbeta primers and 13 Jbeta primers went into the PCR. TCRdb keeps only in-frame clones here, not all; method: immunoSEQ multiplex PCR. This table holds around 150,000 clones, 75% to 90% found once. The entry originates in a study of cytomegalovirus exposure and HLA in healthy donors. Findings of the study overall: CMV serostatus was the only immune exposure information that was available. According to the study, some 160 TCR beta chains were cytomegalovirus-associated. A later analysis showed HLA-associated TCR beta chains outstripping equally common others in clonal expansion. When analyzed later, the rates of TCR association showed variation by HLA locus, with DRB1 the most and HLA-C the fewest.

The CDR3 spans 15 residues. The junction had 6 bases not matched to a gene; V was cut back by 4 bases and J by 2 bases. Per germline, CDR1 SGHRS and CDR2 YFSETQ. This clonotype originated in a human donor in good health. The V and J genes are TRBV5-1 and TRBJ1-2; 9 nucleotides align to TRBD1. The sequencing sample was made of PBMCs. The CDR3 bases are TGCGCCAGCAGCCCCGCGGGACAGGGCAACTATGGCTACACCTTC. This codes for CASSPAGQGNYGYTF. Full variable domain (remainder filled in from reference TRBV5-1 and TRBJ1-2): KAGVTQTPRYLIKTRGQQVTLSCSPISGHRSVSWYQQTPGQGLQFLFEYFSETQRNKGNFPGRFSGRQFSNSRSEMNVSTLELGDSALYLCASSPAGQGNYGYTFGSGTRLTVV.